The 14 T cell receptor beta chains given below trace back to one sample, sequenced in a study of cytomegalovirus exposure and HLA in healthy donors. The primer mix had 60 Vbeta and 13 Jbeta primers. The table came from immunoSEQ multiplex PCR; TCRdb's copy has only in-frame clones and leaves some out. The data contain 150,000 to 200,000 clones, 68% of them singletons. The specimen sequenced was PBMCs. These receptors came from a woman in her thirties or forties in good health and CMV-seropositive.

For the CDR3, the DNA is TGTGCCAGCAGCCTATACATAGGGAGCTCCACAGATACGCAGTATTTT. This codes for CASSLYIGSSTDTQYF. The chain uses TRBV14 and TRBJ2-3, with D possibly being TRBD2 (5 bases). This CDR3 contains 16 residues. Trimming removed 4 bases from V and 2 bases from J, with 16 bases in between. In germline, CDR1 is SGHDN, CDR2 FVKESK.

The chain carries TRBV13 and TRBJ2-7, with a possible D match to TRBD1 (6 bases). V lost 5 bases and J lost 4, with 9 bases in between. The CDR3 is 12 amino acids. Germline V gives CDR1 PRHDT, CDR2 FYEKMQ (reference sequence). CDR3 region: CASSIRGYEQYF. CDR3 coding DNA: TGTGCCAGCAGCATAAGGGGGTACGAGCAGTACTTC.

This clone was seen only once. V gene TRBV9 combines with J gene TRBJ1-2; D gene ambiguous. Germline V CDR1 and CDR2: SGDLS, YYNGEE. V dropped 3 bases and J dropped 1 base, with 10 bases sitting between them. The CDR3 contains 14 residues. DNA of the CDR3: TGTGCCAGCAGCGCTCAGACTCATAACTATGGCTACACCTTC. Protein sequence: CASSAQTHNYGYTF.

This chain joins TRBV7-6 and TRBJ2-5, with 9 bases aligning to TRBD2. The CDR3 has 15 residues. The ends lost 1 base at V and 4 bases at J; junction bases unmatched: 4. Germline assignment: CDR1 SGHVS and CDR2 FNYEAQ. For the CDR3, the DNA is TGTGCCAGCAGCTTAGAAGCGGGGGGAGGAGAGACCCAGTACTTC. Encoded protein: CASSLEAGGGETQYF.

By proportion, this clone is medium-sized. The gene calls are TRBV7-9 and TRBJ1-1; D remains unclear. The CDR3 is made up of 11 amino acids. V was shortened by 7 bases and J by 7 bases, with 10 bases between the two germline ends. From germline, CDR1 is SEHNR and CDR2 FQNEAQ (reference sequence). The CDR3 coding sequence is TGTGCCAGCAAATGGAGAGGTGAAGCTTTCTTT. Translating gives CASKWRGEAFF. Full variable domain (outside the CDR3, taken from reference TRBV7-9 and TRBJ1-1): DTGVSQNPRHKITKRGQNVTFRCDPISEHNRLYWYRQTLGQGPEFLTYFQNEAQLEKSRLLSDRFSAERPKGSFSTLEIQRTEQGDSAMYLCASKWRGEAFFGQGTRLTVV.

This CDR3 reads CASSDNSGANVLTF. The CDR3, as DNA: TGTGCCAGCAGTGACAACTCTGGGGCCAACGTCCTGACTTTC. The chain employs TRBV2 and TRBJ2-6; D unclear. The CDR3 has 14 amino acids. CDR1 and CDR2 (germline): SNHLY, FYNNEI. V gave up 3 bases and J gave up 0 bases, with 3 bases separating them. Supplemented by reference TRBV2 and TRBJ2-6, the full variable domain reads EPEVTQTPSHQVTQMGQEVILRCVPISNHLYFYWYRQILGQKVEFLVSFYNNEISEKSEIFDDQFSVERPDGSNFTLKIRSTKLEDSAMYFCASSDNSGANVLTFGAGSRLTVL.

This clone was recorded only once. The J gene is TRBJ1-3, the V gene TRBV19; D gene ambiguous. The CDR3 totals 13 residues. Germline assignment: CDR1 LNHDA and CDR2 SQIVND (reference sequence). V was cut by 7 bases and J by 1 base, with 8 bases left in between. Here the CDR3 reads CASTVLSGNTIYF. As DNA, the CDR3 is TGTGCCAGTACTGTGTTGTCTGGAAACACCATATATTTT.

This clone was seen a handful of times. V usage is TRBV4-1 and J usage is TRBJ2-2; 12 nucleotides line up with TRBD2. Trimming removed 5 bases from V and 4 bases from J; junction bases left unmatched: 8. Germline CDR1 MGHRA, CDR2 YSYEKL. The CDR3 sequence is 17 residues long. CDR3 nucleotides: TGCGCCAGCAGCTCACATCCTAGCGGGAGGGGCACCGGGGAGCTGTTTTTT. This translates into CASSSHPSGRGTGELFF.

This clone was counted a few times. V usage is TRBV6-4 and J usage is TRBJ2-3; 11 bases fit TRBD2. The CDR3 totals 19 residues. V shed 6 bases and J 0 bases; nucleotides not matched to a gene: 14. Germline V gene lookup returns CDR1 MRHNA and CDR2 SNTAGT. DNA for the CDR3: TGTGCCAGCAGCCAAGCTGGACTAGCGGGTACCACTAGCACAGATACGCAGTATTTT. It specifies CASSQAGLAGTTSTDTQYF.

The chain uses TRBV28 and TRBJ2-1; 8 bases align to TRBD1. Germline CDR1 and CDR2: MDHEN and SYDVKM. CDR3 length: 16 amino acids. V was clipped by 5 bases and J by 3 bases; unmatched bases: 9. CDR3 sequence reads: CASSRLDRGLYNEQFF. The CDR3 DNA reads TGTGCCAGCAGTCGACTAGACAGGGGACTCTACAATGAGCAGTTCTTC.

The V gene is TRBV9, the J gene TRBJ2-3, with D possibly TRBD2 on 7 matching bases. CDR1 SGDLS and CDR2 YYNGEE come from the germline V gene. V lost 5 bases and J 0 bases, leaving 16 bases between the germline ends. The CDR3 extends over 16 amino acids. The chain's CDR3 is CASSRTGTTSTDTQYF. CDR3 nucleotides: TGTGCCAGCAGTCGTACAGGGACTACTAGCACAGATACGCAGTATTTT.

This clone was detected only a few times. The chain has TRBV5-8 and TRBJ2-5; a weak D match, TRBD1 (5 bases). CDR3 length: 12 residues. Deletions cut 0 bases from V and 6 bases from J, with 6 bases between. Germline lookup yields CDR1 SGHTS and CDR2 YDEGEE. DNA of the CDR3: TGTGCCAGCAGCTTGGAGGGGAAGACCCAGTACTTC. Protein product: CASSLEGKTQYF.

The V and J genes are TRBV5-1 and TRBJ2-5; no clear D gene. V lost 1 base and J 4 bases, leaving 11 bases between the germline ends. This CDR3 comprises 14 residues. The V gene's germline CDR1 is SGHRS and CDR2 YFSETQ. The CDR3 loop reads CASSLIRSLETQYF. The DNA of the CDR3 is TGCGCCAGCAGCTTGATCAGGTCCCTAGAGACCCAGTACTTC.

V and J are TRBV11-3 and TRBJ2-5, with TRBD2 matching over 14 bases. Per the germline V gene, CDR1 is SGHNT and CDR2 is YENEEA. CDR3 size: 16 residues. Trimming removed 4 bases from V and 2 bases from J; junction bases left unmatched: 3. In DNA, the CDR3 is TGTGCCAGCAGCTCGGGACTAGCGGGAGCTCAAGAGACCCAGTACTTC. Translating gives CASSSGLAGAQETQYF.